What follows describes a single TCR beta chain. The antigen is not known. The CDR3 is 15 amino acids. Trimming left V 2 bases short and J 5 bases short, with 19 bases between. Germline CDR1 and CDR2: DFQATT and SNEGSKA (reference sequence). The data stem from a study of T cells after yellow fever vaccination. Looking at the study overall: SMART-Seq v4 Ultra Low Input prepared libraries from low-cell fractions.

The study, taken as a whole, reports: Post-booster reappearance was seen for most primary-vaccination clones (just over 95% CD4, 80% to 90% CD8).

TCRdb reprocessed the 5' RACE reads via MiXCR and lists one record per CDR3 protein. The sample consists of a few hundred thousand distinct CDR3 sequences, roughly a sixth of them appearing once. The receptor comes from a man between 18 and 35 years old who received the YFV17D yellow fever vaccine. This specimen consisted of PBMCs, obtained around 5 days after the first yellow fever vaccination. The genes are TRBV20-1 and TRBJ2-7; D gene uncertain. The CDR3 sequence: CSARKWGSRLDEQYF. The CDR3, as DNA: TGCAGTGCTAGAAAGTGGGGAAGCAGGTTAGACGAGCAGTACTTC.